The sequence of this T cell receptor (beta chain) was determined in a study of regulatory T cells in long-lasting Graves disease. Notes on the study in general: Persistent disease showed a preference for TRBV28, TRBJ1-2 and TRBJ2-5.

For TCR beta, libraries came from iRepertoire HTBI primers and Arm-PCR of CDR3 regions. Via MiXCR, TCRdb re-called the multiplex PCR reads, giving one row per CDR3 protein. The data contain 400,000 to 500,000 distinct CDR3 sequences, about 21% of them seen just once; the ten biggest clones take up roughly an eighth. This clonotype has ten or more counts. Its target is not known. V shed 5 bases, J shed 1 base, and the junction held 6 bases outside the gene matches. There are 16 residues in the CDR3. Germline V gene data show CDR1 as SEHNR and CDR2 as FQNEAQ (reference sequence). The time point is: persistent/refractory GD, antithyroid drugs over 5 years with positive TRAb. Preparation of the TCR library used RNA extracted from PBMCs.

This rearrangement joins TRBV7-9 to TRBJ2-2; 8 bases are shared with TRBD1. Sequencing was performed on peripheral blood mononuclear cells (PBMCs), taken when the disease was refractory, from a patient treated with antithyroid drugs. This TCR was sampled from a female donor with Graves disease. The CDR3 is CASSRQGSRNTGELFF. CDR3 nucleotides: TGTGCCAGCAGCCGACAGGGGTCACGGAACACCGGGGAGCTGTTTTTT.